Listed here are 21 T cell receptor beta chains from one sample, sequenced in a study of cytomegalovirus exposure and HLA in healthy donors. Measured with immunoSEQ multiplex PCR; TCRdb has only the in-frame clones, and not every one. This table holds about 250,000 clones, roughly 90% found once. Sequenced: PBMCs. Source of these receptors: a man aged 18 to 29 in good health and CMV-seropositive.

The chain combines TRBV6-1 with TRBJ1-5; D is unclear. CDR3 size: 15 residues. The V gene lost 4 bases and the J gene lost 4 bases, with 14 bases spanning the gap. Germline V gives CDR1 MNHNS, CDR2 SASEGT. CDR3 sequence reads: CASSGTAPGNQPQHF. The DNA for the CDR3 is TGTGCCAGCAGTGGCACGGCCCCTGGAAATCAGCCCCAGCATTTT.

This clone was recorded a few times. The V and J genes are TRBV5-1 and TRBJ2-4; TRBD1 aligns across 9 bases. The ends lost 4 bases at V and 5 bases at J; junction bases unmatched: 4. Per the germline V gene, CDR1 is SGHRS and CDR2 is YFSETQ. The CDR3 runs 14 residues. In DNA form, the CDR3 reads TGCGCCAGCAGCCGGTGGACAGGGGAAAACATTCAGTACTTC. Protein sequence: CASSRWTGENIQYF.

This clone was observed a handful of times. J is TRBJ1-1 and V is TRBV30; 10 bases are shared with TRBD1. CDR1 and CDR2 (germline): GTSNPN, SVGIG (reference sequence). With 4 bases clipped from V and 4 bases from J, the junction kept 9 bases outside the gene matches. This CDR3 contains 15 residues. CDR3 nucleotides: TGTGCCTGGATTTTCCCGGGACAGGGGAGCACTGAAGCTTTCTTT. This sequence encodes CAWIFPGQGSTEAFF.

The chain couples TRBV5-4 to TRBJ2-3; 9 nucleotides line up with TRBD2. The CDR3 totals 16 residues. The ends lost 0 bases at V and 5 bases at J; junction bases unmatched: 7. CDR1 SGHNT and CDR2 YYREEE come from the germline V gene (reference sequence). DNA for the CDR3: TGTGCCAGCAGCTTGGGCGGGAGGGCCGAGGGAGATACGCAGTATTTT. Its protein is CASSLGGRAEGDTQYF.

This sequence joins TRBV11-2 and TRBJ1-2, with D possibly matching TRBD1 (5 bases). The CDR3 extends over 13 amino acids. Germline V gene sequence: CDR1 SGHAT, CDR2 FQNNGV. Trimming removed 5 bases from V and 4 bases from J, with 11 bases in between. The DNA of the CDR3 is TGTGCCAGCAGCCCTAGGGACTTCTATGGCTACACCTTC. Protein sequence: CASSPRDFYGYTF.

This clone appeared once. The chain couples TRBV4-1 to TRBJ2-1, with TRBD1 identical over 7 bases. V was clipped by 8 bases and J by 4 bases; unmatched bases: 8. Germline values: CDR1 MGHRA, CDR2 YSYEKL. The CDR3 length is 14 residues. The CDR3 spells CASRRTGLYNEQFF. For the CDR3, the DNA is TGCGCCAGCCGAAGGACAGGACTTTACAATGAGCAGTTCTTC.

This clone was recorded only once. The chain uses TRBV19 and TRBJ2-1, with a weak D call TRBD2 (5 bases). The germline gives CDR1 LNHDA, CDR2 SQIVND (reference sequence). Trimming shortened V by 4 bases and J by 1 base, and 11 bases separated the two germline ends. The CDR3 runs to 15 residues. The CDR3 nucleotides are TGTGCCAGTAGTAAATACCGGGGTTCCTACAATGAGCAGTTCTTC. Translated: CASSKYRGSYNEQFF.

This clone was seen just once. The chain recombines TRBV28 with TRBJ2-3; TRBD2 matches 9 bases. This CDR3 contains 17 residues. Per germline, CDR1 MDHEN and CDR2 SYDVKM. Germline trimming cut 3 bases from V and 9 bases from J; bases unmatched to any gene: 16. The CDR3 nucleotides are TGTGCCAGCAGTTTGCTCGGCGGGAGGGCCTCGTCGGGGACGCAGTATTTT. Its translation is CASSLLGGRASSGTQYF.

The gene calls are TRBV9 and TRBJ2-5; D is possibly TRBD1 or TRBD2 (5 bases each). Looked up from germline, CDR1 is SGDLS and CDR2 is YYNGEE. Trimming cost V 0 bases and J 5 bases, with 14 bases left between them. The CDR3 contains 15 residues. CDR3 amino acids: CASSVDGAGYETQYF. In DNA, the CDR3 is TGTGCCAGCAGCGTAGACGGGGCAGGTTACGAGACCCAGTACTTC.

The J gene is TRBJ2-5, the V gene TRBV5-1; 9 bases are shared with TRBD2. V was clipped by 0 bases and J by 5 bases; unmatched bases: 5. Germline CDR1 SGHRS, CDR2 YFSETQ. The CDR3 runs 15 residues. The CDR3 reads CASSLALAGEETQYF. Here the CDR3 DNA reads TGCGCCAGCAGCTTGGCTTTAGCGGGGGAGGAGACCCAGTACTTC.

The gene calls are TRBV27 and TRBJ2-7; D tentatively fits TRBD1 or TRBD2 (5 bases each). Germline V lookup: CDR1 MNHEY, CDR2 SMNVEV (reference sequence). The CDR3 loop spans 14 amino acids. Trimming removed 4 bases from V and 6 bases from J, with 16 bases in between. The chain's CDR3 is CASSWRGTSGEQYF. In nucleotides, the CDR3 is TGTGCCAGCAGTTGGAGAGGGACCTCCGGCGAGCAGTACTTC.

The chain couples TRBV14 to TRBJ1-2, with 9 bases that match TRBD1. The CDR3 runs to 14 residues. With 5 bases clipped from V and 6 bases from J, the junction kept 7 bases outside the gene matches. Germline V gene data show CDR1 as SGHDN and CDR2 as FVKESK. The CDR3 coding sequence is TGTGCCAGCAGCTTGGGACAGGGCGGCGATGGCTACACCTTC. Translation gives CASSLGQGGDGYTF.

The V call is TRBV4-3, the J call TRBJ2-3, with 8 bases aligning to TRBD2. Germline V gives CDR1 LGHNA, CDR2 YSLEER. The CDR3 loop spans 16 amino acids. The trim removed 0 bases at V and 5 bases at J, leaving 7 bases unmatched. The CDR3, as DNA: TGCGCCAGCAGCCAAGAAGGCGGGGGGAGTAGAGATACGCAGTATTTT. Protein: CASSQEGGGSRDTQYF.

The V gene is TRBV27, the J gene TRBJ2-1, with 9 bases aligning to TRBD2. Trimming cost V 1 base and J 4 bases; bases outside gene matches: 14. The CDR3 consists of 19 residues. The germline gives CDR1 MNHEY, CDR2 SMNVEV (reference sequence). As DNA, the CDR3 is TGTGCCAGCAGTTTATTGCTACGGGGCGGGAGGGCCTCGTACAATGAGCAGTTCTTC. This translates into CASSLLLRGGRASYNEQFF.

This chain connects TRBV6-5 to TRBJ2-7; a possible D gene is TRBD2 (5 bases). The CDR3 totals 13 residues. Trimming removed 6 bases at V and 6 bases at J, with 15 bases between. Per the germline V gene, CDR1 is MNHEY and CDR2 is SVGAGI. The CDR3 loop is CASSTRAGGEQYF. CDR3 DNA sequence: TGTGCCAGCAGCACACGGGCTGGAGGCGAGCAGTACTTC.

The CDR3 region has the DNA TGTGCCAGCAGCCAAGATTCTAGCGGGAGAACGTACGAGCAGTTCTTC. Translated, it gives CASSQDSSGRTYEQFF. V usage is TRBV4-2 and J usage is TRBJ2-1; 10 bases are a match to TRBD2. Germline lookup yields CDR1 LGHNA and CDR2 YNFKEQ. After removal of 0 bases from V and 10 bases from J, the junction contained 9 bases not matched to a gene. The length of the CDR3 is 16 residues.

The chain employs TRBV5-4 and TRBJ2-3; perhaps TRBD2 as D (6 bases). This CDR3 spans 15 amino acids. Trimming took 4 bases from V and 0 from J, leaving 12 bases between them. Germline loops: CDR1 SGHNT, CDR2 YYREEE (reference sequence). DNA of the CDR3: TGTGCCAGCAGCCAGGGCGGGACTAGCACAGATACGCAGTATTTT. Its translation is CASSQGGTSTDTQYF.

The J gene is TRBJ2-2, the V gene TRBV6-1, with D uncertain. The CDR3 spans 14 residues. V lost 3 bases, J lost 8 bases, and 13 bases lay in between. Germline CDR1 MNHNS, CDR2 SASEGT. As DNA, the CDR3 is TGTGCCAGCAGTGACCCGGCTAAGGGTGGGGAGCTGTTTTTT. It specifies CASSDPAKGGELFF.

There are a few counts of this clone. The chain is built from TRBV5-1 and TRBJ2-5, with TRBD2 matching 7 bases. This CDR3 is 13 amino acids long. CDR1 SGHRS and CDR2 YFSETQ come from the germline V gene. The V and J ends lost 4 bases and 5 bases, in that order; junction bases with no gene match: 5. The CDR3 reads CASSVLARETQYF. DNA of the CDR3: TGCGCCAGCAGCGTACTAGCGCGGGAGACCCAGTACTTC.

The chain is built from TRBV28 and TRBJ2-7; a possible D gene is TRBD1 (6 bases). Germline CDR1 is MDHEN and CDR2 is SYDVKM. V lost 3 bases, J lost 9 bases, and 21 bases lay in between. This CDR3 comprises 15 residues. CDR3 nucleotides: TGTGCCAGCAGTTTGTCGGGACAACGGTTGGTTGGGCAGTACTTC. It specifies CASSLSGQRLVGQYF.

This chain connects TRBV2 to TRBJ2-2; TRBD2 is a possible D gene (6 bases). CDR3 length: 12 residues. V was shortened by 10 bases and J by 5 bases, with 11 bases between the two germline ends. Germline CDR1 SNHLY, CDR2 FYNNEI. DNA of the CDR3: TGTGCCACGGGACTCCTAACCGGGGAGCTGTTTTTT. This encodes CATGLLTGELFF.